This paragraph reports one T cell receptor beta chain. This sample is drawn from a study of blood T cell repertoires in COVID-19. Whole-study context: Acute-phase and convalescent COVID-19 samples originated in the United States, Italy and Spain. Nucleic acid was either cDNA or gDNA, and it came from T cells, B-cell-depleted T cells, or PBMCs.

Profiled with immunoSEQ multiplex PCR; TCRdb holds only in-frame clones, not every one. The sample yields about 210,000 clones, 92% seen once. Germline values: CDR1 SGHKS, CDR2 YYEKEE (reference sequence). The CDR3 runs 15 residues. J lost 2 bases, V lost 3 bases, and 7 bases had no gene match. The sequenced sample was peripheral blood. This chain links TRBV5-5 with TRBJ2-7; 8 positions match TRBD1. The sequence derives from a young man with acute or convalescent COVID-19. CDR3 protein: CASSSVWDRPYEQYF. CDR3 nucleotides: TGTGCCAGCAGCTCGGTCTGGGACAGGCCCTACGAGCAGTACTTC.